This record covers a single T cell receptor (beta chain). Repertoires were generated with immunoSEQ multiplex PCR, while TCRdb's copy carries only in-frame clones and drops some. This sample carries tens of thousands of clones, about 92% of them seen once, and the ten largest clones take roughly 2.2%. The record originates from a study of T cell changes during pregnancy in multiple sclerosis. Per germline, CDR1 KGHSH and CDR2 LQKENI. Trimming removed 0 bases from V and 1 base from J; junction bases left unmatched: 5. The CDR3 consists of 19 residues. The sequence was obtained from a female donor with multiple sclerosis, enrolled in a pregnancy study. The chain links TRBV18 to TRBJ2-2; 13 bases agree with TRBD2. The sequences come from peripheral blood, collected in the third trimester of pregnancy. The CDR3 region has the DNA TGTGCCAGCTCACCACCCGGGACTAGCGGGACTGGGAACACCGGGGAGCTGTTTTTT. It codes for CASSPPGTSGTGNTGELFF.